The 14 T cell receptor beta chains presented below share a single source sample, sequenced in a study of cytomegalovirus exposure and HLA in healthy donors. The assay was immunoSEQ multiplex PCR, and TCRdb's table has in-frame clones only and misses some. Among under 250,000 clones listed, about 90% were seen once. The specimen was PBMCs. Every receptor here comes from a man between 18 and 29 years old in good health and CMV-seropositive.

V and J are TRBV9 and TRBJ2-3, with TRBD2 matching 7 bases. The CDR3 extends over 12 amino acids. Trimming removed 9 bases from V and 1 base from J; junction bases left unmatched: 2. Germline V gene sequence: CDR1 SGDLS, CDR2 YYNGEE. DNA for the CDR3: TGTGCCAAGACTAGCTGCACAGATACGCAGTATTTT. Its protein is CAKTSCTDTQYF.

V and J are TRBV7-6 and TRBJ1-5; tentatively, D is TRBD1 (5 bases). The germline V and J ends were trimmed by 5 bases and 2 bases, with 10 bases remaining between them. Per the germline V gene, CDR1 is SGHVS and CDR2 is FNYEAQ. This CDR3 spans 14 amino acids. CDR3 protein: CASSHGAGNQPQHF. The DNA of the CDR3 is TGTGCCAGCAGCCATGGGGCCGGCAATCAGCCCCAGCATTTT.

V and J are TRBV5-1 and TRBJ2-3; D might be TRBD1 or TRBD2, each matching 6 bases. The V end was cut by 0 bases, the J end by 4 bases, with 9 bases between. The CDR3 covers 14 residues. Per the germline V gene, CDR1 is SGHRS and CDR2 is YFSETQ. Here the CDR3 reads CASSLARGADTQYF. For the CDR3, the DNA is TGCGCCAGCAGCTTGGCGAGGGGGGCAGATACGCAGTATTTT.

The genes are TRBV10-3 and TRBJ1-2, with 8 nucleotides matching TRBD1. Germline V gives CDR1 ENHRY, CDR2 SYGVKD. This CDR3 contains 13 residues. V lost 6 bases and J lost 1; bases outside the gene matches: 1. For the CDR3, the DNA is TGTGCCATCAGCGGACAGGGTAACTATGGCTACACCTTC. Its protein is CAISGQGNYGYTF.

The count of this clone is one. The J gene is TRBJ2-7, the V gene TRBV18; 7 nucleotides agree with TRBD2. The CDR3 sequence is 14 residues long. CDR1 and CDR2 from the germline V gene are KGHSH and LQKENI. J lost 1 base, V lost 5 bases, and 5 bases had no gene match. The CDR3 DNA sequence: TGTGCCAGCTCATTAGTGGGACTATCCTACGAGCAGTACTTC. Protein: CASSLVGLSYEQYF.

The rearrangement links TRBV28 to TRBJ2-7, with D hard to call. The germline V and J ends were trimmed by 4 bases and 4 bases, with 11 bases remaining between them. Germline assignment: CDR1 MDHEN and CDR2 SYDVKM. There are 13 residues in the CDR3. The CDR3 reads CASSYQVFYEQYF. The CDR3 bases are TGTGCCAGCAGTTACCAGGTGTTTTACGAGCAGTACTTC.

Here the CDR3 reads CSAWGPVNSAEAFF. The CDR3 DNA is TGCAGCGCATGGGGGCCAGTAAACTCGGCTGAAGCTTTCTTT. The rearrangement joins TRBV29-1 to TRBJ1-1, with D perhaps matching TRBD1 (6 bases). This CDR3 region has 14 residues. CDR1 and CDR2 from the germline V gene are SQVTM and ANQGSEA. V was cut by 7 bases and J by 6 bases, with 21 bases left in between.

The chain links TRBV5-6 to TRBJ1-3; no definite D call. The germline V and J ends were trimmed by 4 bases and 1 base, with 12 bases remaining between them. The CDR3 runs to 15 residues. Germline CDR1 and CDR2: SGHDT and YYEEEE. This CDR3 reads CASSKPSASGNTIYF. DNA for the CDR3: TGTGCCAGCAGCAAACCTTCTGCGTCTGGAAACACCATATATTTT. Filled out from reference TRBV5-6 and TRBJ1-3, the complete variable domain reads DAGVTQSPTHLIKTRGQQVTLRCSPKSGHDTVSWYQQALGQGPQFIFQYYEEEERQRGNFPDRFSGHQFPNYSSELNVNALLLGDSALYLCASSKPSASGNTIYFGEGSWLTVV.

In this sample, this clone turned up a few times. The chain is built from TRBV6-5 and TRBJ1-5, with D perhaps TRBD1 (5 bases). The CDR3 spans 13 residues. In germline, CDR1 is MNHEY, CDR2 SVGAGI. V lost 5 bases to trimming and J lost 6 bases, with 11 bases between them. CDR3 in DNA: TGTGCCAGCAGTCGAGGGGCTGGTCAGCCCCAGCATTTT. Its translation is CASSRGAGQPQHF.

The chain uses TRBV9 and TRBJ2-2, with D perhaps assigned TRBD1 or TRBD2 (5 bases each). Germline-derived CDR1 and CDR2 are SGDLS and YYNGEE. Trimming removed 4 bases from V and 5 bases from J, with 15 bases in between. The CDR3 runs to 15 residues. This CDR3 reads CASSPMGEPTGELFF. The CDR3 DNA reads as TGTGCCAGCAGCCCTATGGGGGAACCTACCGGGGAGCTGTTTTTT.

The gene calls are TRBV10-3 and TRBJ1-2; 8 bases agree with TRBD1. The CDR3 is 13 residues long. Germline V lookup: CDR1 ENHRY, CDR2 SYGVKD. J lost 4 bases, V lost 7 bases, and 5 bases had no gene match. The CDR3 is CAITIGTGYGYTF. The CDR3 nucleotides are TGTGCCATCACCATTGGGACAGGCTATGGCTACACCTTC.

The V and J genes are TRBV4-3 and TRBJ2-5; the D call may be TRBD1 or TRBD2 (6 bases each). Germline V gives CDR1 LGHNA, CDR2 YSLEER. V was pared by 2 bases and J by 5 bases, with 9 bases between. The CDR3 is 13 residues long. The CDR3 nucleotides are TGCGCCAGCAGCCAAACAGGGAGGGAGACCCAGTACTTC. As protein: CASSQTGRETQYF.

This chain connects TRBV18 to TRBJ2-4; D is tentatively TRBD1 or TRBD2 (5 bases each). The CDR3 consists of 14 residues. Germline V gene sequence: CDR1 KGHSH, CDR2 LQKENI. V gave up 3 bases and J gave up 1 base, with 7 bases separating them. The CDR3 sequence: CASSPGTAKNIQYF. CDR3 bases: TGTGCCAGCTCACCCGGGACGGCCAAAAACATTCAGTACTTC.

This sequence joins TRBV5-4 and TRBJ2-1, with TRBD1 matching 10 bases. The CDR3 loop spans 16 amino acids. The V gene end was trimmed by 4 bases and the J gene end by 4 bases; junction bases not matched to a gene: 8. Germline loops: CDR1 SGHNT, CDR2 YYREEE (reference sequence). The chain's CDR3 is CASSPGGQGSYNEQFF. The CDR3 DNA is TGTGCCAGCAGCCCGGGGGGACAGGGGAGTTACAATGAGCAGTTCTTC.